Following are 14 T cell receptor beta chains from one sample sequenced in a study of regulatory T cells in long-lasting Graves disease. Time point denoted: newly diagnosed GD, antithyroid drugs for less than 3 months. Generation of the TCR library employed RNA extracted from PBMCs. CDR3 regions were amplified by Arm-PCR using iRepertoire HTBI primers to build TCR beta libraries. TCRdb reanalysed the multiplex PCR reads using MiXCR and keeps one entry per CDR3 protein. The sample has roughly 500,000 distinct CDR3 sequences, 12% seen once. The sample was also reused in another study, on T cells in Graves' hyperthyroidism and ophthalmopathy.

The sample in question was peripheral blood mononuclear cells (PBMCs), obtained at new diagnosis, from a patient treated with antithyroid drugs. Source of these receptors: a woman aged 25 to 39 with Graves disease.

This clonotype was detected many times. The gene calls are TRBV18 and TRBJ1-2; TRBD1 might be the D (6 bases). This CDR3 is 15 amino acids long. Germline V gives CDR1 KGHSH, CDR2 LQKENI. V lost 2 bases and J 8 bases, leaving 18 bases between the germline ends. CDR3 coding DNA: TGTGCCAGCTCACCAGAAACGGGGGCGTCTGGAGGCTACACCTTC. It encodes CASSPETGASGGYTF.

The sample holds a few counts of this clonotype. The CDR3 here is CATSDLPPAGFMGTGELFF. CDR3 DNA: TGTGCCACCAGTGATTTGCCCCCCGCTGGATTTATGGGCACCGGGGAGCTGTTTTTT. The chain has TRBV24-1 and TRBJ2-2, with unresolved D. The CDR3 sequence is 19 residues long. Trimming shortened V by 0 bases and J by 4 bases, and 20 bases separated the two germline ends. Germline-derived CDR1 and CDR2 are KGHDR and SFDVKD.

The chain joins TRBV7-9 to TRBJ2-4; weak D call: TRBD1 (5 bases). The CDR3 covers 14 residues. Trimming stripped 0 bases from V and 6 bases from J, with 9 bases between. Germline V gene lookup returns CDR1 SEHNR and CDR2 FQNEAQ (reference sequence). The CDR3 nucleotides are TGTGCCAGCAGCTTAGCGGACACCGTAAACATTCAGTACTTC. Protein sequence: CASSLADTVNIQYF.

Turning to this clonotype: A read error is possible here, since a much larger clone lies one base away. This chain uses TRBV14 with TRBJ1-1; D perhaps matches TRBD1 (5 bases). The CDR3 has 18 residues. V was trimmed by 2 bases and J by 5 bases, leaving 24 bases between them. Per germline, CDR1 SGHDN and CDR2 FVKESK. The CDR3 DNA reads TGTGCCAGCAGCCAAAATATTCCCTTCGATTGGGGACGGACTGAAGCTTTCTTT. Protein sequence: CASSQNIPFDWGRTEAFF.

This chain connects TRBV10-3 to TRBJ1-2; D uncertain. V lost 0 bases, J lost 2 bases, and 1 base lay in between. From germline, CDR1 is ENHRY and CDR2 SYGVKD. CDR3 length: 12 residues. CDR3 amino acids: CAISESNYGYTF. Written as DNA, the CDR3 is TGTGCCATCAGTGAGTCCAACTATGGCTACACCTTC.

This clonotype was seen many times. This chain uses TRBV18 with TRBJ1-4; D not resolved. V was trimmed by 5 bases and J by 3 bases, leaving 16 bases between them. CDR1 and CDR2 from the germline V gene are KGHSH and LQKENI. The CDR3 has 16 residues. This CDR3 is CASSGVYTRANEKLFF. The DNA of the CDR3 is TGTGCCAGCTCAGGAGTTTATACGAGGGCTAATGAAAAACTGTTTTTT.

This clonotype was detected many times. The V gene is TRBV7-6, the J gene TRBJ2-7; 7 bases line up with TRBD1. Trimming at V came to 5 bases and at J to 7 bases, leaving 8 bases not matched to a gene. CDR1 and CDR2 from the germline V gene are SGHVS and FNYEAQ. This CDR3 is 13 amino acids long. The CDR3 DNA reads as TGTGCCAGCAGCCCGACAGGGCTGGGTGAGCAGTACTTC. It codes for CASSPTGLGEQYF.

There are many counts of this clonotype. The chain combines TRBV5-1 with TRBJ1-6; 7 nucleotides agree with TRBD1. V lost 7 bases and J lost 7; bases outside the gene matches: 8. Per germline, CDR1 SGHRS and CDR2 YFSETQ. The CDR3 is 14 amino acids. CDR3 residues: CASGHGQANSPLHF. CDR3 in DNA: TGCGCCAGCGGCCACGGACAGGCAAATTCACCCCTCCACTTT. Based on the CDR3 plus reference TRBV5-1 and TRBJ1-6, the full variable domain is KAGVTQTPRYLIKTRGQQVTLSCSPISGHRSVSWYQQTPGQGLQFLFEYFSETQRNKGNFPGRFSGRQFSNSRSEMNVSTLELGDSALYLCASGHGQANSPLHFGNGTRLTVT.

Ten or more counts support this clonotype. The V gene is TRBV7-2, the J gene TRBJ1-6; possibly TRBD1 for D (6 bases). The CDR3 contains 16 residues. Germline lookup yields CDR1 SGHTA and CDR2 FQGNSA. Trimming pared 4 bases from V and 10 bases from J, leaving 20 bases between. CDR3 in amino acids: CASSWQPTGGRSPLHF. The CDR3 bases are TGTGCCAGCAGCTGGCAGCCGACAGGCGGAAGATCACCCCTCCACTTT.

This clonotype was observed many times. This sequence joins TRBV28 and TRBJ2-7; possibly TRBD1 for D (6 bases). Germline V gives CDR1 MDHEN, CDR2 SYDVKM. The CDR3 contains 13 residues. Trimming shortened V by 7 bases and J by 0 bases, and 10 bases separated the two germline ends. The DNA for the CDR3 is TGTGCCAGCAACGGACAGCCCTCCTACGAGCAGTACTTC. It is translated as CASNGQPSYEQYF.

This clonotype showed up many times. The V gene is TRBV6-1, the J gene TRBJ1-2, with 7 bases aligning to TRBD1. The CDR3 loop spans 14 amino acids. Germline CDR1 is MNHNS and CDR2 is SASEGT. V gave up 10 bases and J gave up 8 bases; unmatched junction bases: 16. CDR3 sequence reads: CATEGQSWNRGYTF. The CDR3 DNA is TGTGCCACCGAGGGACAGTCCTGGAATAGAGGCTACACCTTC.

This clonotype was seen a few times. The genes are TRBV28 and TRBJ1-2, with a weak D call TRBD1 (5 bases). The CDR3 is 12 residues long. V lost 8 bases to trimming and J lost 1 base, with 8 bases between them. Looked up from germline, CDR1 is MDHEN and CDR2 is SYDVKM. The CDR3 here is CASETDNYGYTF. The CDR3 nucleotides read TGTGCCAGCGAGACAGATAACTATGGCTACACCTTC.

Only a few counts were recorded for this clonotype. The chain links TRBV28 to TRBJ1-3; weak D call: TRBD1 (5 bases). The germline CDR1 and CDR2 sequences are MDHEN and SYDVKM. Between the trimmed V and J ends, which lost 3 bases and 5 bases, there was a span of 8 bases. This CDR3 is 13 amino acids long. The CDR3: CASSLTVRNTIYF. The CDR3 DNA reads TGTGCCAGCAGTTTGACAGTTCGAAACACCATATATTTT.

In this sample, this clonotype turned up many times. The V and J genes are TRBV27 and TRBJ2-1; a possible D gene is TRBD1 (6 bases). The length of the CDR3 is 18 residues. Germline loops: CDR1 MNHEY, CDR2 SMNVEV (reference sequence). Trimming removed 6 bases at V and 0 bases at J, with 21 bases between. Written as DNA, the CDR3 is TGTGCCAGCAGACGGGGCACCCGACAGGTTAGCTCCTACAATGAGCAGTTCTTC. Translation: CASRRGTRQVSSYNEQFF.